Following are 17 T cell receptor beta chains from one sample sequenced in a study of cytomegalovirus exposure and HLA in healthy donors. Sequencing used immunoSEQ multiplex PCR; TCRdb keeps in-frame clones, though not all of them. The table shows fewer than 100,000 clones, with approximately 94% occurring only once. Sequencing was performed on PBMCs. The receptors derive from a woman between 18 and 30 years old in good health and CMV-seropositive.

The J gene is TRBJ2-1, the V gene TRBV19; 8 positions match TRBD2. The germline gives CDR1 LNHDA, CDR2 SQIVND (reference sequence). This CDR3 comprises 13 residues. Germline trimming cut 6 bases from V and 4 bases from J; bases unmatched to any gene: 2. This CDR3 is CASRKREYNEQFF. CDR3 bases: TGTGCCAGTAGGAAGCGGGAGTACAATGAGCAGTTCTTC. The full variable domain, in which reference TRBV19 and TRBJ2-1 provide the parts outside the CDR3, is DGGITQSPKYLFRKEGQNVTLSCEQNLNHDAMYWYRQDPGQGLRLIYYSQIVNDFQKGDIAEGYSVSREKKESFPLTVTSAQKNPTAFYLCASRKREYNEQFFGPGTRLTVL.

This sequence joins TRBV21-1 and TRBJ1-1; the DNA was not used to check the table's D call, TRBD1. TRBV21-1 is labeled a pseudogene. This CDR3 contains 16 residues. Here the CDR3 reads CASSRVGSGRSTEAFF. Here the CDR3 DNA reads TGTGCCAGCAGCAGGGTTGGGTCAGGCCGTTCCACTGAAGCTTTCTTT.

The gene calls are TRBV25-1 and TRBJ1-2; 7 bases fit TRBD1. The CDR3 runs 16 residues. Germline-derived CDR1 and CDR2 are MGHDK and SYGVNS. The V gene end was trimmed by 4 bases and the J gene end by 6 bases; junction bases not matched to a gene: 14. The DNA of the CDR3 is TGTGCCAGCAGTGTACCCTACCCGGGAACAGGGGATGGCTACACCTTC. Its translation is CASSVPYPGTGDGYTF.

The chain is built from TRBV7-9 and TRBJ2-1; 14 bases line up with TRBD2. In germline, CDR1 is SEHNR, CDR2 FQNEAQ (reference sequence). CDR3 size: 15 residues. Trimming removed 7 bases from V and 10 bases from J; junction bases left unmatched: 9. CDR3 DNA sequence: TGTGCCAGCAACCCGGGACTAGCGGGAGCAGGGGAGCAGTTCTTC. It codes for CASNPGLAGAGEQFF.

The V and J genes are TRBV6-1 and TRBJ1-5, with 11 bases identical to TRBD1. The V segment lost 6 bases and the J segment 6 bases; nucleotides outside the gene matches: 7. Germline-derived CDR1 and CDR2 are MNHNS and SASEGT. This CDR3 has 15 amino acids. This CDR3 reads CASSAGTGGSQPQHF. CDR3 nucleotide sequence: TGTGCCAGCAGCGCCGGGACAGGGGGTAGTCAGCCCCAGCATTTT.

This chain links TRBV7-8 with TRBJ1-2, with 7 nucleotides matching TRBD1. This CDR3 is built from 13 residues. Germline V gene data show CDR1 as SGHVS and CDR2 as FQNEAQ. J was trimmed by 10 bases and V by 4 bases; bases with no gene match: 9. CDR3 coding DNA: TGTGCCAGCAGCTGGGCGGGTACAGGGGACTACACCTTC. This sequence encodes CASSWAGTGDYTF.

This clone was recorded once. This chain links TRBV5-4 with TRBJ1-6; 9 bases agree with TRBD1. J lost 7 bases, V lost 2 bases, and 4 bases had no gene match. This CDR3 comprises 15 residues. From germline, CDR1 is SGHNT and CDR2 YYREEE (reference sequence). In nucleotides, the CDR3 is TGTGCCAGCAGCTTACAGGGGGCACGAAATTCACCCCTCCACTTT. Its translation is CASSLQGARNSPLHF.

The chain uses TRBV7-3 and TRBJ2-1, with 9 bases aligning to TRBD2. The V gene's germline CDR1 is SGHTA and CDR2 FQGTGA. This CDR3 is built from 17 residues. The V gene end was trimmed by 5 bases and the J gene end by 2 bases; junction bases not matched to a gene: 10. The CDR3 region has the DNA TGTGCCAGCAGCCCAGTGGCTAGCGGGACCACCTACAATGAGCAGTTCTTC. Its translation: CASSPVASGTTYNEQFF. The full variable domain, completed using reference TRBV7-3 and TRBJ2-1, is GAGVSQTPSNKVTEKGKYVELRCDPISGHTALYWYRQSLGQGPEFLIYFQGTGAADDSGLPNDRFFAVRPEGSVSTLKIQRTERGDSAVYLCASSPVASGTTYNEQFFGPGTRLTVL.

CDR3 amino acids: CASRGGAAGNTIYF. In DNA, the CDR3 is TGCGCCAGCAGGGGGGGGGCCGCTGGAAACACCATATATTTT. The gene calls are TRBV5-1 and TRBJ1-3, with TRBD1 as a possible D gene (6 bases). V lost 5 bases, J lost 2 bases, and 11 bases lay in between. Looked up from germline, CDR1 is SGHRS and CDR2 is YFSETQ. The CDR3 is made up of 14 amino acids.

In this sample, this clone turned up once. The chain couples TRBV28 to TRBJ2-5, with a possible D match to TRBD1 (5 bases). The CDR3 spans 13 residues. The V end was cut by 4 bases, the J end by 5 bases, with 11 bases between. The germline V gene has CDR1 MDHEN and CDR2 SYDVKM. The CDR3 nucleotides read TGTGCCAGCAGTTGGGGCTTCGGGGAGACCCAGTACTTC. It specifies CASSWGFGETQYF.

This rearrangement joins TRBV6-6 to TRBJ1-5, with 7 positions matching TRBD1. V trimming: 4 bases; J trimming: 5 bases; junction bases outside the gene matches: 8. Germline V CDR1 and CDR2: MNHNY, SVGAGI (reference sequence). This CDR3 region has 15 residues. The CDR3 bases are TGTGCCAGCAGTTCACCTGACAGGGCCGATCAGCCCCAGCATTTT. Encoded protein: CASSSPDRADQPQHF.

J is TRBJ2-5 and V is TRBV7-9, with no clear D. The germline V gene encodes CDR1 SEHNR and CDR2 FQNEAQ (reference sequence). The V end lost 1 base, the J end lost 5 bases, and 5 bases lay between the germline ends. CDR3 length: 12 amino acids. The DNA for the CDR3 is TGTGCCAGCAGCTTAGATTCTGAGACCCAGTACTTC. It yields the protein CASSLDSETQYF.

J is TRBJ1-4 and V is TRBV7-7; D unresolved. Germline V gene lookup returns CDR1 SSHAT and CDR2 FNYEAQ (reference sequence). This CDR3 is built from 15 residues. The ends were cut back, 1 base at V and 6 bases at J, with 12 bases in the middle. This chain's CDR3 is CASSLGLGRDEKLFF. CDR3 DNA sequence: TGTGCCAGCAGCTTAGGTCTGGGGAGGGATGAAAAACTGTTTTTT.

The gene calls are TRBV28 and TRBJ2-7; TRBD1 agrees at 8 bases. The CDR3 loop spans 15 amino acids. Germline loops: CDR1 MDHEN, CDR2 SYDVKM. V dropped 3 bases and J dropped 0; count of bases not matched to a gene: 4. DNA for the CDR3: TGTGCCAGCAGTTTGACAGGGGACCACTCCTACGAGCAGTACTTC. As protein: CASSLTGDHSYEQYF.

This chain uses TRBV28 with TRBJ1-2, with D possibly matching TRBD1 (5 bases). The CDR3 has 14 amino acids. CDR1 and CDR2 from the germline V gene are MDHEN and SYDVKM. Trimming left V 2 bases short and J 7 bases short, with 14 bases between. CDR3 amino acids: CASSLGAASGGYTF. CDR3 bases: TGTGCCAGCAGTTTAGGGGCTGCGTCGGGTGGCTACACCTTC.

The chain combines TRBV19 with TRBJ2-1; weak D call: TRBD1 (6 bases). This CDR3 is built from 15 residues. V was clipped by 5 bases and J by 3 bases, with 14 bases between them. Germline V gene lookup returns CDR1 LNHDA and CDR2 SQIVND (reference sequence). The CDR3 nucleotides are TGTGCCAGTAGTTCCCAAACAGGGATCTACAATGAGCAGTTCTTC. It yields the protein CASSSQTGIYNEQFF.

This chain uses TRBV10-2 with TRBJ1-6; D is possibly TRBD1 (5 bases). The length of the CDR3 is 13 residues. Per the germline V gene, CDR1 is WSHSY and CDR2 is SAAADI. V shed 3 bases and J shed 10 bases, with 10 bases lying between them. The CDR3 region is CASSEGWGSPLHF. The CDR3 DNA is TGCGCCAGCAGTGAAGGTTGGGGCTCACCCCTCCACTTT.